This is a list of T cell receptor beta chains from one sample in a study of T cell responses to AZD1222 COVID-19 vaccine. Sequencing used immunoSEQ multiplex PCR; TCRdb keeps in-frame clones, though not all of them. The sample includes 120,000 or so clones, around 89% of them seen just once. The starting material was peripheral blood, obtained on day 0 of MenACWY control vaccination. These receptors all stem from an adult in good health. Each CDR3 is given without its conserved first and last residue. The order of the fields is V gene, J gene, CDR3 protein.

V gene: TRBV2
J gene: TRBJ2-7
CDR3 protein: ASRDPGQRNYEQY

V gene: TRBV24-1
J gene: TRBJ2-2
CDR3 protein: ATIGLAEFLNTGELF

V gene: TRBV6-5
J gene: TRBJ1-2
CDR3 protein: ASSSPRGGGNYGYT

V gene: TRBV6-5
J gene: TRBJ2-1
CDR3 protein: ASSTPDNYNEQF

V gene: TRBV10-1
J gene: TRBJ1-1
CDR3 protein: ASSPEKNTEAF

V gene: TRBV7-6
J gene: TRBJ2-1
CDR3 protein: ASSLATPMSSYNEQF

V gene: TRBV10-3
J gene: TRBJ1-3
CDR3 protein: AISPGQRTGNTIY

V gene: TRBV6-5
J gene: TRBJ2-7
CDR3 protein: ASSYGSGQATYEQY

V gene: TRBV19
J gene: TRBJ1-2
CDR3 protein: ASSVQKGRGYGYT

V gene: TRBV19
J gene: TRBJ2-2
CDR3 protein: ASSILAEYTGELF

V gene: TRBV27
J gene: TRBJ2-7
CDR3 protein: ASSFSSVGSYEQY

V gene: TRBV2
J gene: TRBJ1-5
CDR3 protein: ASSTRVGNQPQH

V gene: TRBV11-2
J gene: TRBJ1-1
CDR3 protein: ASSPQGPLGEAF

V gene: TRBV5-7
J gene: TRBJ2-3
CDR3 protein: ASSLSAGGVAQY

V gene: TRBV7-9
J gene: TRBJ2-3
CDR3 protein: ASSSTSGRALDTQY

V gene: TRBV11-3
J gene: TRBJ2-7
CDR3 protein: ASSVRAPYEQY

V gene: TRBV5-1
J gene: TRBJ2-7
CDR3 protein: ASMSTGGLAGGQEQY

V gene: TRBV27
J gene: TRBJ1-2
CDR3 protein: ASSLGDRGRGGYT

V gene: TRBV27
J gene: TRBJ2-5
CDR3 protein: ASRAGTTLLETQY

V gene: TRBV19
J gene: TRBJ2-7
CDR3 protein: ASTPQRGTGGAEVSEQY

V gene: TRBV7-8
J gene: TRBJ1-1
CDR3 protein: ASSFVGGTEAF

V gene: TRBV27
J gene: TRBJ1-1
CDR3 protein: ASSLRGHTEAF

V gene: TRBV6-4
J gene: TRBJ2-1
CDR3 protein: ASSRVLGAIDEQF

V gene: TRBV7-3
J gene: TRBJ2-7
CDR3 protein: ASSLTKLAGRSGEQY

V gene: TRBV7-8
J gene: TRBJ1-1
CDR3 protein: ASSLVPNVGTEAF

V gene: TRBV5-4
J gene: TRBJ2-1
CDR3 protein: ASSFTGGGYNEQF

V gene: TRBV27
J gene: TRBJ2-7
CDR3 protein: ATSLGTGYEQY

V gene: TRBV7-6
J gene: TRBJ1-2
CDR3 protein: ASSRGTAISHYGYT

V gene: TRBV7-2
J gene: TRBJ1-1
CDR3 protein: ASSPHMNTEAF

V gene: TRBV11-1
J gene: TRBJ2-3
CDR3 protein: ASSLVGGSPTDTQY

V gene: TRBV18
J gene: TRBJ1-4
CDR3 protein: ASSDRADEKLF

V gene: TRBV7-9
J gene: TRBJ1-2
CDR3 protein: ASSYHEAPQGGYT

V gene: TRBV4-1
J gene: TRBJ1-5
CDR3 protein: ASSPGTDNQPQH

V gene: TRBV4-2
J gene: TRBJ2-7
CDR3 protein: ASSQVSLAGSLEQY

V gene: TRBV6-4
J gene: TRBJ2-1
CDR3 protein: ASSDSGGISDEQF

V gene: TRBV11-3
J gene: TRBJ2-7
CDR3 protein: ASSLARGLAGSEQY

V gene: TRBV2
J gene: TRBJ1-2
CDR3 protein: ASSEKGLHGYT

V gene: TRBV4-2
J gene: TRBJ1-2
CDR3 protein: ASSLPGLGGYT

V gene: TRBV10-3
J gene: TRBJ1-2
CDR3 protein: AISEQGLGYGYT

V gene: TRBV12-5
J gene: TRBJ1-1
CDR3 protein: ASGGQGGTEAF

V gene: TRBV11-2
J gene: TRBJ1-6
CDR3 protein: ASSFEAAGYPLH

V gene: TRBV9
J gene: TRBJ2-1
CDR3 protein: ASSVRTGAYNEQF

V gene: TRBV5-1
J gene: TRBJ1-1
CDR3 protein: ASSFLTGGVNTEAF

V gene: TRBV3-1/TRBV3-2
J gene: TRBJ2-7
CDR3 protein: ASSQPGLLSYEQY

V gene: TRBV9
J gene: TRBJ2-3
CDR3 protein: ASSSPRVGTDTQY

V gene: TRBV5-1
J gene: TRBJ1-2
CDR3 protein: ASSGRATERGYT

V gene: TRBV19
J gene: TRBJ2-1
CDR3 protein: ASSIVSGNNEQF

V gene: TRBV12-3/TRBV12-4
J gene: TRBJ1-4
CDR3 protein: ASSQGWFEKLF